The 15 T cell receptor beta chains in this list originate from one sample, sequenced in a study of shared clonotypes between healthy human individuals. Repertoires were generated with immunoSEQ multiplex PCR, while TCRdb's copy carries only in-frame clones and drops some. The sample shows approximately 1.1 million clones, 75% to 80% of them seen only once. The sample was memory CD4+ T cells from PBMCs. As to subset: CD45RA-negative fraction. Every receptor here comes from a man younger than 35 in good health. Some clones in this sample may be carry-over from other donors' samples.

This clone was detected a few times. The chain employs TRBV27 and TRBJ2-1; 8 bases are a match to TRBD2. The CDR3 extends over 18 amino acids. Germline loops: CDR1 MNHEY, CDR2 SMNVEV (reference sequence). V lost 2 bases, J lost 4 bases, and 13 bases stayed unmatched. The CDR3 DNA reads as TGTGCCAGCAGTTTACTAGTTCATTCGGGACTAGAGTACAATGAGCAGTTCTTC. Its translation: CASSLLVHSGLEYNEQFF.

The CDR3 DNA is TGCAGCGTTGCCCAGAGTCTGGAAGACACTGAAGCTTTCTTT. Protein: CSVAQSLEDTEAFF. The rearrangement links TRBV29-1 to TRBJ1-1; unclear D gene. The germline CDR1 and CDR2 sequences are SQVTM and ANQGSEA. V was pared by 4 bases and J by 3 bases, with 15 bases between. The CDR3 has 14 residues.

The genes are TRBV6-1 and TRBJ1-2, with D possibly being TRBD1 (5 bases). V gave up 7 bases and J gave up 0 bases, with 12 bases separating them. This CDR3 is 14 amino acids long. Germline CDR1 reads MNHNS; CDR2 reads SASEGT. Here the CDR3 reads CASTLGDPNYGYTF. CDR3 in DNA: TGTGCCAGCACCCTCGGGGACCCTAACTATGGCTACACCTTC.

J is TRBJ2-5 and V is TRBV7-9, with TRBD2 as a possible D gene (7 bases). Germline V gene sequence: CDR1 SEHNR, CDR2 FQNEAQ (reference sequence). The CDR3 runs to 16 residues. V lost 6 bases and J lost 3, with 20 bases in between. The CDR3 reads CASRSRGGAFEETQYF. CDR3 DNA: TGTGCCAGCAGATCCCGTGGGGGGGCCTTTGAAGAGACCCAGTACTTC.

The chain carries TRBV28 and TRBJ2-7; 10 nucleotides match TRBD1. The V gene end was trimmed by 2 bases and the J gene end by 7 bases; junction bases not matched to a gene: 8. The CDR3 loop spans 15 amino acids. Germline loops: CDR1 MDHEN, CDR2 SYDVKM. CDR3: CASSLPGTGAREQYF. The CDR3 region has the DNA TGTGCCAGCAGTTTACCCGGGACAGGGGCTAGGGAGCAGTACTTC.

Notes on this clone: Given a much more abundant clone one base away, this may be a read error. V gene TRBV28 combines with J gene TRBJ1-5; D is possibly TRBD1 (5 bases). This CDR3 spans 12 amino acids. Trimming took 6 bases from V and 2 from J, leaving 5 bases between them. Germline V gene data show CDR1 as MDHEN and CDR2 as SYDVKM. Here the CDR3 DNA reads TGTGCCAGCAGGGGGGGCAATCAGCCCCAGCATTTT. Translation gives CASRGGNQPQHF.

The CDR3 loop is CAWSSFQETQYF. CDR3 coding DNA: TGTGCCTGGAGCAGTTTTCAAGAGACCCAGTACTTC. The chain carries TRBV30 and TRBJ2-5, with D unclear. CDR1 GTSNPN and CDR2 SVGIG come from the germline V gene (reference sequence). This CDR3 has 12 amino acids. Trimming left V 3 bases short and J 2 bases short, with 7 bases between.

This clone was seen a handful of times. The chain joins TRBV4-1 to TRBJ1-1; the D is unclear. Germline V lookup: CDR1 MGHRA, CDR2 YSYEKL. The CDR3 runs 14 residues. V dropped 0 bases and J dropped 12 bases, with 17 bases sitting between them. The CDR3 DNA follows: TGCGCCAGCAGCCAAGATCTTAAAGCTCGTGCAACTTTCTTT. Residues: CASSQDLKARATFF.

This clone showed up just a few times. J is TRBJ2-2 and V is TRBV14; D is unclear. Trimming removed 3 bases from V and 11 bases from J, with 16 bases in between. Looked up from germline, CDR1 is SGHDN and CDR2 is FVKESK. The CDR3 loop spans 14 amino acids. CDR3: CASSQTPNIPELFF. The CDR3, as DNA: TGTGCCAGCAGCCAGACACCGAATATCCCCGAGCTGTTTTTT.

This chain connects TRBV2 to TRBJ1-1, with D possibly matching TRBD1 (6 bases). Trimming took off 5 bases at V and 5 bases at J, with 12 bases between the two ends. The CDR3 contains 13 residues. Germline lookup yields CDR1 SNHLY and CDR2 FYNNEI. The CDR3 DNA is TGTGCCAGCAGTTGGGACACCGCGACTGAAGCTTTCTTT. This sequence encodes CASSWDTATEAFF.

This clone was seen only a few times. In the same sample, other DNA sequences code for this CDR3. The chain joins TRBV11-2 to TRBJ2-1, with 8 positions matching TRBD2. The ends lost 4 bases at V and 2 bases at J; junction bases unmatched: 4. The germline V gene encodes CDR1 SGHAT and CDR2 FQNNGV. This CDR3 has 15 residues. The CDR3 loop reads CASSYTSGTYNEQFF. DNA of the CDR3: TGTGCCAGCAGCTACACTAGCGGAACCTACAATGAGCAGTTCTTC.

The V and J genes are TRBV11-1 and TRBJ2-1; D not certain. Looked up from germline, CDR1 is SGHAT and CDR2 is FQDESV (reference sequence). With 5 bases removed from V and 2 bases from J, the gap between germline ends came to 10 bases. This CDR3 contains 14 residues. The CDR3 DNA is TGTGCCAGCAGCCCCCGGGCCCCCTACAATGAGCAGTTCTTC. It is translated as CASSPRAPYNEQFF.

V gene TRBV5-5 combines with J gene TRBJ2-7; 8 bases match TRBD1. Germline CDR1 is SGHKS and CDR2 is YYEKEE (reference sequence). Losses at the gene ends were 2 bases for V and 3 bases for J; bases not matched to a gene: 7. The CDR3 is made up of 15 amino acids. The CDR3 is CASSFGQGKHYEQYF. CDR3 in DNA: TGTGCCAGCAGCTTCGGACAGGGAAAACACTACGAGCAGTACTTC.

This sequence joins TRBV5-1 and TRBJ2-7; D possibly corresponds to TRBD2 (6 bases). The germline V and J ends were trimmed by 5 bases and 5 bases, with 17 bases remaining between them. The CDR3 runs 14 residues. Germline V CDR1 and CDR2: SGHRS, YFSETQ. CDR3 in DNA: TGCGCCAGCAGGGAGGGGCAGGGTGTGGACGAGCAGTACTTC. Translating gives CASREGQGVDEQYF.

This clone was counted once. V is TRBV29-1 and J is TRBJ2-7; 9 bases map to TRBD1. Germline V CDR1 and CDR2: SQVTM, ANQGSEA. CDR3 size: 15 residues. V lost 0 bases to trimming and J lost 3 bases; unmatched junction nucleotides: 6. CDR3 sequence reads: CSVEDRRTGVYEQYF. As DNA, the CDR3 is TGCAGCGTTGAAGATAGGAGGACAGGGGTCTACGAGCAGTACTTC.